This T cell receptor (beta chain) originates from a study of blood T cell repertoires in COVID-19 (dated by TCRdb to between 2020 and 2021). Study-wide context: Samples from collaborators originated in the United States, Italy and Spain and spanned both the acute and convalescent phases of COVID-19. The prospective study material was composed of cDNA or gDNA derived from T cells, B-cell-depleted T cells, or PBMCs. Deeply sampled blood TCRbeta repertoires from subjects exposed to, actively infected with, or recovered from COVID-19 were included in the dataset. The repertoires were made available in a free public database intended to serve as a resource for research on the immune response to SARS-CoV-2. Samples came from the ongoing ImmuneRACE study (first 160 participants) plus 1,254 subjects from 6 global collaborators. Sample metadata almost always included a de-identified subject ID, COVID-19 status, age in years and sex. HLA class I and class II types, where available, came from metadata supplied by the sample provider rather than from assay-based typing. What the work shows at the level of the full study, not this receptor alone: The quantity of clinical and demographic metadata differed by source and by participant and was supplied without curation.

V is reduced by 3 bases and J by 0 bases, leaving a spacing of 13 bases between them. The CDR3 measures 15 amino acids from cysteine to phenylalanine. Only the CDR3 region is kept as DNA, spanning 45 bases read in frame from base 1. Via the germline V gene, CDR1 is SQVTM and CDR2 ANQGSEA. At one collaborating source in Seattle, patients were enrolled during active infection and were followed longitudinally through the course of disease. Collaborating institutions collected whole blood in K2EDTA tubes following their own protocols. For TCRbeta analysis, collaborator samples were shipped as frozen whole blood, as isolated PBMCs, or as DNA extracted from either sample type. Note on this clone: This clone's antigen is unknown. Per-base quality was not reported, and no clone a single base away is much larger than it.

TCRbeta CDR3 regions were amplified from genomic DNA using the immunoSEQ Assay, a bias-controlled multiplex PCR. From the authors' description of their analysis: The number of nucleated cells in each sample was estimated from the amplification of reference gene primers within the assay. Sequence reads were collapsed and filtered to measure the absolute abundance of every unique TCRbeta CDR3 rearrangement. For each sample, productive Simpson clonality was calculated by taking the square root of Simpson's diversity index across productive rearrangements. In TCRdb, the immuneACCESS table is reduced to in-frame sequences with V and J assigned. These tables do not hold every clone; where another copy was compared, an unresolved V gene accounts for under half, and the others remain unexplained. The DNA gave D and trimming, while V, J and clone size come from that table. The sample table lists approximately 300,000 clones, approximately 83% of them with a count of one. Approximately 15% of the sample belongs to the ten largest clones.

The TCR comes from a person in their 70s with COVID-19, enrolled during active disease. Source material: peripheral blood. The chain uses TRBV29-1 and TRBJ2-3; the D segment cannot be called with confidence. The nucleotide sequence is TGCAGCGTTGAGAGTCAGGCATATAGCACAGATACGCAGTATTTT. It is translated as CSVESQAYSTDTQYF.